Listed below are T cell receptor beta chains from one sample, sequenced in a study of technical replicates of blood from a few donors. Sequencing was performed with immunoSEQ multiplex PCR; in TCRdb, only in-frame clones are kept and a portion is missing. The sample consists of around 79,000 clones, more than 85% of them appearing once. Sequencing was performed on T cells isolated from PBMCs. These receptors all come from a human donor in good health. Some clones in this sample may be carry-over from other donors' samples. CDR3s include the opening cysteine and the closing phenylalanine or tryptophan. Some rows have no size entry. The others give once, few or many, or a class for an expanded clone.

j_call v_call clone_size cdr3_aa
TRBJ2-1 TRBV7-9 - CASAVAGSSYNEQFF
TRBJ2-7 TRBV5-1 - CASSLRSGGRNEQYF
TRBJ1-1 TRBV5-4 - CASRGGQANTEAFF
TRBJ2-5 TRBV11-3 - CASSLQGETQYF
TRBJ1-2 TRBV4-1 once CASSHNRVSDYGYTF
TRBJ1-3 TRBV28 - CASSPTGSGNTIYF
TRBJ1-5 TRBV19 - CASTPTSGGRSNQPQHF
TRBJ1-4 TRBV28 once CASSSPIGGREKLFF
TRBJ2-1 TRBV29-1 once CSAGSVSGYNEQFF
TRBJ2-7 TRBV4-1 once CASSQAGLLSYEQYF
TRBJ2-7 TRBV18 - CASSPPGTASYEQYF
TRBJ2-3 TRBV9 - CASSVESAGGFTDTQYF
TRBJ2-7 TRBV7-9 - CASSSPETGASTQYEQYF
TRBJ2-3 TRBV19 - CASSIVGTSGTDTQYF
TRBJ2-7 TRBV11-3 - CASRPGGSWSYEQYF
TRBJ2-3 TRBV5-4 - CASSLGVLAGGADTQYF
TRBJ2-1 TRBV9 - CASSAEDPGPFF
TRBJ2-1 TRBV7-2 - CASSLGQVNEQFF
TRBJ2-2 TRBV18 once CASSPRPGGTNTGELFF
TRBJ1-2 TRBV6-5 - CASSRYPGVDYGYTF
TRBJ2-1 TRBV27 - CASSLTSGRVKNEQFF
TRBJ1-4 TRBV5-1 - CASSDGGREDEKLFF
TRBJ1-3 TRBV4-3 - CASSQADIYSGNTIYF
TRBJ1-5 TRBV9 - CASSPTRGNQPQHF
TRBJ1-1 TRBV9 - CASSVAINGEQAGEAFF
TRBJ2-7 TRBV27 - CASSLSPFPSYEQYF